The 30 T cell receptor beta chains below were found in one sample sequenced in a study of blood T cell repertoires in COVID-19. The repertoire was sequenced with immunoSEQ multiplex PCR; TCRdb's copy has only in-frame clones and lacks some. Here the sample spans 110,000 or so clones, 85% being singletons. The sample taken for sequencing was peripheral blood. The receptor source for this set is a human donor in a cohort sampled during active COVID-19.

The chain's CDR3 is CATSSSKAGKIYEQYF. Written as DNA, the CDR3 is TGTGCCACCAGCAGCTCTAAAGCGGGGAAAATCTACGAGCAGTACTTC. The chain couples TRBV15 to TRBJ2-7; TRBD2 agrees at 7 bases. Losses at the gene ends were 3 bases for V and 3 bases for J; bases not matched to a gene: 11. Germline CDR1 and CDR2: LNHNV and YYDKDF (reference sequence). The CDR3 has 16 amino acids.

The chain links TRBV19 to TRBJ2-2, with 7 bases that match TRBD1. This CDR3 spans 17 amino acids. CDR1 is LNHDA, CDR2 SQIVND, per germline (reference sequence). The V gene end was trimmed by 8 bases and the J gene end by 0 bases; junction bases not matched to a gene: 12. The CDR3 nucleotides are TGTGCCAGTTATCGAGGATGGACAGGCGCGAACACCGGGGAGCTGTTTTTT. Protein: CASYRGWTGANTGELFF. Together with reference TRBV19 and TRBJ2-2, the CDR3 gives the full variable domain: DGGITQSPKYLFRKEGQNVTLSCEQNLNHDAMYWYRQDPGQGLRLIYYSQIVNDFQKGDIAEGYSVSREKKESFPLTVTSAQKNPTAFYLCASYRGWTGANTGELFFGEGSRLTVL.

This rearrangement joins TRBV6-5 to TRBJ1-5, with D possibly TRBD1 on 6 matching bases. This CDR3 comprises 14 residues. Per germline, CDR1 MNHEY and CDR2 SVGAGI. Trimming stripped 9 bases from V and 3 bases from J, with 15 bases between. The CDR3 is CASGWWGLNQPQHF. The CDR3 nucleotides read TGTGCCAGTGGCTGGTGGGGGCTCAATCAGCCCCAGCATTTT.

This rearrangement joins TRBV28 to TRBJ2-4; D not resolved. Germline loops: CDR1 MDHEN, CDR2 SYDVKM. The CDR3 length is 16 residues. Trimming cost V 5 bases and J 0 bases, with 14 bases left between them. In DNA, the CDR3 is TGTGCCAGCAGTCCGAGGCTAGTGGGAGCCAAAAACATTCAGTACTTC. It encodes CASSPRLVGAKNIQYF.

The V call is TRBV5-1, the J call TRBJ2-7; 7 positions agree with TRBD2. Germline lookup yields CDR1 SGHRS and CDR2 YFSETQ. This CDR3 region has 16 residues. J was trimmed by 4 bases and V by 1 base; bases with no gene match: 11. In DNA, the CDR3 is TGCGCCAGCAGCTTGACCCGGAGCGGGGCTTGGTACGAGCAGTACTTC. Encoded protein: CASSLTRSGAWYEQYF.

The V and J genes are TRBV29-1 and TRBJ2-2; D ambiguous. V was clipped by 2 bases and J by 4 bases, with 8 bases between them. The CDR3 runs 13 residues. Germline V gene lookup returns CDR1 SQVTM and CDR2 ANQGSEA. CDR3 region: CSVEYAVTGELFF. The CDR3 DNA reads TGCAGCGTTGAATATGCAGTCACCGGGGAGCTGTTTTTT.

V and J are TRBV9 and TRBJ2-6, with 7 bases aligning to TRBD2. There are 16 residues in the CDR3. Germline lookup yields CDR1 SGDLS and CDR2 YYNGEE. V shed 4 bases and J 2 bases; nucleotides not matched to a gene: 6. In DNA, the CDR3 is TGTGCCAGCAGCCCCTGGGGGGGTGCTGGGGCCAACGTCCTGACTTTC. This sequence encodes CASSPWGGAGANVLTF.

V gene TRBV5-1 combines with J gene TRBJ2-1, with a tentative D call TRBD2 (6 bases). The CDR3 sequence is 16 residues long. V lost 4 bases, J lost 0 bases, and 14 bases lay in between. Germline CDR1 reads SGHRS; CDR2 reads YFSETQ. CDR3 sequence (DNA): TGCGCCAGCAGCGTTTCGGGACTCAGCTCCTACAATGAGCAGTTCTTC. It translates to CASSVSGLSSYNEQFF.

This chain uses TRBV3-1 (or the pseudogene TRBV3-2) with TRBJ1-6, with D uncertain. The CDR3 runs to 16 residues. CDR1 LGHDT and CDR2 YNNKEL come from the germline V gene (reference sequence). The ends were cut back, 2 bases at V and 0 bases at J, with 8 bases in the middle. CDR3 in amino acids: CASSQTVNSYNSPLHF. The CDR3 DNA reads TGTGCCAGCAGCCAAACGGTAAACTCCTATAATTCACCCCTCCACTTT.

The chain joins TRBV20-1 to TRBJ2-1; D is possibly TRBD1 (5 bases). CDR1 is DFQATT, CDR2 SNEGSKA, per germline (reference sequence). This CDR3 contains 11 residues. The CDR3 protein is CSAFLRDEQFF. DNA for the CDR3: TGCAGCGCGTTTCTCAGGGATGAGCAGTTCTTC.

The V call is TRBV2, the J call TRBJ1-3; 7 nucleotides line up with TRBD1. Germline values: CDR1 SNHLY, CDR2 FYNNEI. The CDR3 totals 14 residues. V lost 5 bases to trimming and J lost 1 base; unmatched junction nucleotides: 2. This CDR3 reads CASSYRGSGNTIYF. DNA of the CDR3: TGTGCCAGCAGTTACAGGGGTTCTGGAAACACCATATATTTT. Drawing the rest from reference TRBV2 and TRBJ1-3, the complete variable domain is EPEVTQTPSHQVTQMGQEVILRCVPISNHLYFYWYRQILGQKVEFLVSFYNNEISEKSEIFDDQFSVERPDGSNFTLKIRSTKLEDSAMYFCASSYRGSGNTIYFGEGSWLTVV.

The CDR3 DNA reads TGTGCCATCAGTGAACAGGACAGGGTGGCTTCACCCCTCCACTTT. Its translation: CAISEQDRVASPLHF. This sequence joins TRBV10-3 and TRBJ1-6; the match to TRBD1 covers 8 bases. From germline, CDR1 is ENHRY and CDR2 SYGVKD. There are 15 residues in the CDR3. Losses at the gene ends were 3 bases for V and 9 bases for J; bases not matched to a gene: 7.

The CDR3 protein is CASSLVGTGGQDTIYF. DNA of the CDR3: TGTGCCAGCAGCTTAGTTGGGACTGGCGGCCAGGACACCATATATTTT. The chain employs TRBV7-2 and TRBJ1-3; TRBD1 is a possible D gene (5 bases). The CDR3 is 16 amino acids. V lost 1 base and J lost 8, with 18 bases in between. Germline CDR1 SGHTA, CDR2 FQGNSA.

The chain couples TRBV19 to TRBJ1-6, with 8 bases aligning to TRBD1. In germline, CDR1 is LNHDA, CDR2 SQIVND (reference sequence). The V segment lost 5 bases and the J segment 6 bases; nucleotides outside the gene matches: 9. There are 16 residues in the CDR3. CDR3 in amino acids: CASSPYGTGFNSPLHF. The DNA for the CDR3 is TGTGCCAGTAGTCCATATGGGACAGGATTTAATTCACCCCTCCACTTT.

The rearrangement joins TRBV27 to TRBJ1-4; perhaps TRBD1 as D (6 bases). The CDR3 is 13 amino acids. The ends were cut back, 6 bases at V and 10 bases at J, with 15 bases in the middle. Germline V gives CDR1 MNHEY, CDR2 SMNVEV (reference sequence). The CDR3 is CASSLSPQGKLFF. CDR3 coding DNA: TGTGCCAGCAGCCTTTCCCCACAGGGAAAACTGTTTTTT.

This chain links TRBV7-9 with TRBJ1-4; perhaps TRBD1 as D (5 bases). The CDR3 length is 15 residues. V was pared by 4 bases and J by 5 bases, with 14 bases between. Looked up from germline, CDR1 is SEHNR and CDR2 is FQNEAQ (reference sequence). DNA of the CDR3: TGTGCCAGCAGCTCCCACCAGGGTGGGAATGAAAAACTGTTTTTT. Residues: CASSSHQGGNEKLFF.

The V call is TRBV7-2, the J call TRBJ1-2; D gene unclear. With 2 bases removed from V and 4 bases from J, the gap between germline ends came to 11 bases. The germline CDR1 and CDR2 sequences are SGHTA and FQGNSA. The CDR3 runs 14 residues. CDR3 in DNA: TGTGCCAGCAGCTTAAGCGGCTCTTTCTATGGCTACACCTTC. This codes for CASSLSGSFYGYTF.

V and J are TRBV5-6 and TRBJ2-7; 7 positions match TRBD1. The CDR3 consists of 13 residues. The ends lost 4 bases at V and 2 bases at J; junction bases unmatched: 3. Germline V CDR1 and CDR2: SGHDT, YYEEEE. DNA of the CDR3: TGTGCCAGCAGCGTGACAGGGACCTACGAGCAGTACTTC. Translation gives CASSVTGTYEQYF.

CDR3: CASSLGFDRGQQTQYF. CDR3 DNA: TGCGCCAGCAGCTTGGGCTTTGACAGGGGTCAACAGACCCAGTACTTC. V gene TRBV5-1 combines with J gene TRBJ2-5, with 8 positions matching TRBD1. The V and J ends lost 0 bases and 6 bases, in that order; junction bases with no gene match: 10. The length of the CDR3 is 16 residues. Looked up from germline, CDR1 is SGHRS and CDR2 is YFSETQ.

J is TRBJ2-3 and V is TRBV5-6, with 7 bases aligning to TRBD1. V lost 1 base and J lost 1; bases outside the gene matches: 12. The CDR3 spans 18 residues. Per the germline V gene, CDR1 is SGHDT and CDR2 is YYEEEE. Written as DNA, the CDR3 is TGTGCCAGCAGCTTGTGGGGAAGGGGGCGCGAGGGCACAGATACGCAGTATTTT. Translation gives CASSLWGRGREGTDTQYF.

V is TRBV3-1 (or the pseudogene TRBV3-2) and J is TRBJ2-7; 8 positions match TRBD1. The CDR3 has 14 residues. The V gene's germline CDR1 is LGHDT and CDR2 YNNKEL (reference sequence). V trimming: 5 bases; J trimming: 5 bases; junction bases outside the gene matches: 8. This CDR3 reads CASSWGQVRHEQYF. The CDR3 region has the DNA TGTGCCAGCAGCTGGGGACAGGTAAGGCACGAGCAGTACTTC.

This clone has a single count. Germline is not matched at one junction end, which may reflect a read error. The chain combines TRBV5-6 with TRBJ2-2; 8 bases align to TRBD2. The CDR3 totals 15 residues. Looked up from germline, CDR1 is SGHDT and CDR2 is YYEEEE. CDR3 sequence reads: CTSSPFAGGTGELFF. The DNA of the CDR3 is TGTACCAGCAGCCCCTTCGCGGGGGGAACCGGGGAGCTGTTTTTT.

This sequence joins TRBV29-1 and TRBJ2-1; 7 bases fit TRBD2. CDR1 and CDR2 from the germline V gene are SQVTM and ANQGSEA. The V gene end was trimmed by 1 base and the J gene end by 8 bases; junction bases not matched to a gene: 2. The CDR3 sequence is 12 residues long. CDR3 coding DNA: TGCAGCGTTGAAGTTGGGGGGGATGAGCAGTTCTTC. This gives the protein CSVEVGGDEQFF.

Only one count was recorded for this clone. The V call is TRBV6-5, the J call TRBJ2-7; 7 nucleotides line up with TRBD1. Germline trimming cut 8 bases from V and 3 bases from J; bases unmatched to any gene: 13. Germline values: CDR1 MNHEY, CDR2 SVGAGI. CDR3 length: 15 residues. Here the CDR3 DNA reads TGTGCCAGCGGCCCAGGGGCGACAGGGATCTACGAGCAGTACTTC. This sequence encodes CASGPGATGIYEQYF.

In nucleotides, the CDR3 is TGTGCCTGGAGTAGGCAGGGAAACACTGAAGCTTTCTTT. This translates into CAWSRQGNTEAFF. The rearrangement joins TRBV30 to TRBJ1-1; D perhaps matches TRBD1 (5 bases). This CDR3 comprises 13 residues. The V gene's germline CDR1 is GTSNPN and CDR2 SVGIG (reference sequence). V lost 2 bases, J lost 2 bases, and 9 bases lay in between.

The rearrangement uses TRBV28 and TRBJ1-3; the D gene is possibly TRBD1 (5 bases). CDR1 MDHEN and CDR2 SYDVKM come from the germline V gene. The CDR3 runs to 15 residues. V was pared by 2 bases and J by 3 bases, with 11 bases between. As DNA, the CDR3 is TGTGCCAGCAGTTTAGGGGGGGGTAATGGAAACACCATATATTTT. It yields the protein CASSLGGGNGNTIYF.

This clone appeared once. The chain uses TRBV7-2 and TRBJ1-5, with D tentatively TRBD1 (5 bases). Germline CDR1 and CDR2: SGHTA and FQGNSA. V was pared by 1 base and J by 6 bases, with 13 bases between. The CDR3 is 15 residues long. The DNA for the CDR3 is TGTGCCAGCAGCTTAGATGAGGGGAGGAGTCAGCCCCAGCATTTT. Translating it yields CASSLDEGRSQPQHF.

The sample holds a few counts of this clone. The chain combines TRBV3-1 (or the pseudogene TRBV3-2) with TRBJ1-2, with a possible D match to TRBD1 (6 bases). Between the trimmed V and J ends, which lost 3 bases and 3 bases, there was a span of 17 bases. CDR3 length: 16 amino acids. CDR1 is LGHDT and CDR2 is YNNKEL in the germline V gene (reference sequence). DNA of the CDR3: TGTGCCAGCAGCCAGGCTTGGGGGGGCGCGGACTATGGCTACACCTTC. Protein product: CASSQAWGGADYGYTF.

The chain joins TRBV28 to TRBJ1-3, with TRBD1 as a possible D gene (6 bases). CDR1 and CDR2 from the germline V gene are MDHEN and SYDVKM. Trimming took off 5 bases at V and 1 base at J, with 9 bases between the two ends. This CDR3 comprises 14 residues. CDR3 nucleotides: TGTGCCAGCAGTCATGGACAGTCTGGAAACACCATATATTTT. Residues: CASSHGQSGNTIYF.

CDR3 DNA: TGTGCCAGCAGCTTGGGACAGGGATCGGGTCAGCCCCAGCATTTT. This sequence encodes CASSLGQGSGQPQHF. The J gene is TRBJ1-5, the V gene TRBV5-6; 7 bases agree with TRBD1. Per germline, CDR1 SGHDT and CDR2 YYEEEE. The CDR3 is made up of 15 amino acids. The J segment lost 6 bases and the V segment lost 0 bases, leaving 6 bases of the junction unmatched.